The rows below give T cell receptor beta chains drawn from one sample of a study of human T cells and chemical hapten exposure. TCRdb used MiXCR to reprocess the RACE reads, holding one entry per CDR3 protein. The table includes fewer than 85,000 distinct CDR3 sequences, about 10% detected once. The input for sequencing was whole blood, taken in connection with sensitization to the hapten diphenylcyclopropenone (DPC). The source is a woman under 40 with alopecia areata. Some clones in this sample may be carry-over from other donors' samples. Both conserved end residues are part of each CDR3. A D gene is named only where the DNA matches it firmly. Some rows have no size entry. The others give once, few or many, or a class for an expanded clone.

DNA: TGTGCCAGCAGTGAGGGTGGACTAGCGGCCTACAATGAGCAGTTCTTC; CDR3: CASSEGGLAAYNEQFF; size: .; D: TRBD2; J: TRBJ2-1; V: TRBV25-1
DNA: TGTGCCAGCAGCTTAGATCGGTGGCTAGCAGACGAGCAGTACTTC; CDR3: CASSLDRWLADEQYF; size: many; D: .; J: TRBJ2-7; V: TRBV11-2
DNA: TGTGCCAGCAGCTTATTAGCGGGGGTACAAGAGACCCAGTACTTC; CDR3: CASSLLAGVQETQYF; size: .; D: TRBD2; J: TRBJ2-5; V: TRBV7-2
DNA: TGTGCCAGCAGCCAAGAGCGTGGCTACACCTTC; CDR3: CASSQERGYTF; size: many; D: .; J: TRBJ1-2; V: TRBV3-1
DNA: TGTGCCAGCCGTACTCATTATGGCTACACCTTC; CDR3: CASRTHYGYTF; size: few; D: .; J: TRBJ1-2; V: TRBV3-1
DNA: TGCGCCAGCAGCTGGGACATGGATTCCCGCTACGAGCAGTACTTC; CDR3: CASSWDMDSRYEQYF; size: .; D: .; J: TRBJ2-7; V: TRBV4-1
DNA: TGTGCCAGCAGTTATGCGGCCTTAGCGGGGGGGCCTAATGAGCAGTTCTTC; CDR3: CASSYAALAGGPNEQFF; size: many; D: TRBD2; J: TRBJ2-1; V: TRBV6-5
DNA: TGTGCCAGCTCACCACCGAGCGGGACCCGGGAGCAGTACTTC; CDR3: CASSPPSGTREQYF; size: many; D: TRBD2; J: TRBJ2-7; V: TRBV18
DNA: TGCAGTGCTAGGCAAACCGGGGAGCTGTTTTTT; CDR3: CSARQTGELFF; size: many; D: .; J: TRBJ2-2; V: TRBV20-1
DNA: TGTGCCAGCAGCCAAGTAGCGACAGACCAAGAGACCCAGTACTTC; CDR3: CASSQVATDQETQYF; size: many; D: .; J: TRBJ2-5; V: TRBV11-3
DNA: TGTGCCAGCAGCCAAGATGGGGGGCTAGCGGGAGCAGATACGCAGTATTTT; CDR3: CASSQDGGLAGADTQYF; size: many; D: TRBD2; J: TRBJ2-3; V: TRBV4-2
DNA: TGTGCCAGCAGCTTAATGGACGGAGGCCCCCCCTACAATGAGCAGTTCTTC; CDR3: CASSLMDGGPPYNEQFF; size: many; D: .; J: TRBJ2-1; V: TRBV7-9
DNA: TGTGCCAGCAGTTTTAGAACGCGGGAAAAACTGTTTTTT; CDR3: CASSFRTREKLFF; size: .; D: .; J: TRBJ1-4; V: TRBV27
DNA: TGTGCCATCAGTACCCGGGACTCCTACGAGCAGTACTTC; CDR3: CAISTRDSYEQYF; size: .; D: .; J: TRBJ2-7; V: TRBV10-3
DNA: TGTGCCAGCAGTTCCGGACAGGCCGGGAAGGACACTGAAGCTTTCTTT; CDR3: CASSSGQAGKDTEAFF; size: many; D: TRBD1; J: TRBJ1-1; V: TRBV6-5
DNA: TGTGCCAGCAGTCCGGGACAGGGGTTTGAAAAACTGTTTTTT; CDR3: CASSPGQGFEKLFF; size: many; D: TRBD1; J: TRBJ1-4; V: TRBV2
DNA: TGTGCCAGCAGTCTCGGCGGGGGGCAGAGCTATGGCTACACCTTC; CDR3: CASSLGGGQSYGYTF; size: many; D: .; J: TRBJ1-2; V: TRBV28
DNA: TGTGCCAGCAGTCGCCGCAGGGGGTCCACTGAAGCTTTCTTT; CDR3: CASSRRRGSTEAFF; size: many; D: TRBD1; J: TRBJ1-1; V: TRBV28
DNA: TGTGCCAGCAGCCTGAACGGACAGGGTACTGGAAACACCATATATTTT; CDR3: CASSLNGQGTGNTIYF; size: .; D: TRBD1; J: TRBJ1-3; V: TRBV3-1
DNA: TGTGCCAGCAGCTCCGGGACAGGGGGCGCGGGCTATGGCTACACCTTC; CDR3: CASSSGTGGAGYGYTF; size: .; D: TRBD1; J: TRBJ1-2; V: TRBV5-5
DNA: TGTGCCAGTAACCCCTCCGCGCGACAAGCCAACTATGGCTACACCTTC; CDR3: CASNPSARQANYGYTF; size: .; D: .; J: TRBJ1-2; V: TRBV19
DNA: TGTGCCAGTCAGTGGGCGAGCAATCAGCCCCAGCATTTT; CDR3: CASQWASNQPQHF; size: many; D: .; J: TRBJ1-5; V: TRBV12-3/TRBV12-4
DNA: TGTGCCAGCAGCTTACAGAGCAATCAGCCCCAGCATTTT; CDR3: CASSLQSNQPQHF; size: .; D: .; J: TRBJ1-5; V: TRBV7-2
DNA: TGTGCCAGCAGCGCTCAGACAGGGTCCGGCTACACCTTC; CDR3: CASSAQTGSGYTF; size: few; D: TRBD1; J: TRBJ1-2; V: TRBV28
DNA: TGTGCCAGCAGCCCACCGGGACAGGCGACGGGTGAGCAGTTCTTC; CDR3: CASSPPGQATGEQFF; size: .; D: TRBD1; J: TRBJ2-1; V: TRBV25-1
DNA: TGTGCCAGCAGTCACCTGTTCGCAGATACGCAGTATTTT; CDR3: CASSHLFADTQYF; size: many; D: .; J: TRBJ2-3; V: TRBV6-2/TRBV6-3
DNA: TGTGCCAGCAGCTTACTTGGGCTAAATTCACCCCTCCACTTT; CDR3: CASSLLGLNSPLHF; size: many; D: .; J: TRBJ1-6; V: TRBV7-8
DNA: TGCAGTGCTATGGGACTAGCCCCCACCGGGGAGCTGTTTTTT; CDR3: CSAMGLAPTGELFF; size: .; D: TRBD2; J: TRBJ2-2; V: TRBV20-1
DNA: TGCAGCGTTGAAGGAGGATCTTCTGGAAACACCATATATTTT; CDR3: CSVEGGSSGNTIYF; size: many; D: .; J: TRBJ1-3; V: TRBV29-1
DNA: TGTGCCAGCAAATTTCCGGACAGGGGAGAGACCCAGTACTTC; CDR3: CASKFPDRGETQYF; size: many; D: TRBD1; J: TRBJ2-5; V: TRBV6-2/TRBV6-3
DNA: TGTGCCAGCAATCGGGACAGAGGCTACGAGCAGTACTTC; CDR3: CASNRDRGYEQYF; size: .; D: TRBD1; J: TRBJ2-7; V: TRBV11-2
DNA: TGCAGCGTTGATCATAGCGGGAGCGCCTACAATGAGCAGTTCTTC; CDR3: CSVDHSGSAYNEQFF; size: many; D: TRBD2; J: TRBJ2-1; V: TRBV29-1
DNA: TGCAGCGTTGAATACGGCGGGACGTACAATGAGCAGTTCTTC; CDR3: CSVEYGGTYNEQFF; size: many; D: .; J: TRBJ2-1; V: TRBV29-1
DNA: TGTGCCAGCAGTTACTCGAAAAGTCGCAGTACAAGGACTGAAGCTTTCTTT; CDR3: CASSYSKSRSTRTEAFF; size: many; D: .; J: TRBJ1-1; V: TRBV6-2/TRBV6-3
DNA: TGTGCCACCCTCCACCCCTTCCAAGAGACCCAGTACTTC; CDR3: CATLHPFQETQYF; size: many; D: .; J: TRBJ2-5; V: TRBV10-3
DNA: TGTGCCAGCAACGGGGACTCGGGGAGCAATCAGCCCCAGCATTTT; CDR3: CASNGDSGSNQPQHF; size: few; D: .; J: TRBJ1-5; V: TRBV6-1
DNA: TGTGCCAGCGGAGTGGACAGGGAAGAGACCCAGTACTTC; CDR3: CASGVDREETQYF; size: many; D: TRBD1; J: TRBJ2-5; V: TRBV11-2
DNA: TGTGCCAGCAGCCTTAGTATCACGGACAACACTGAAGCTTTCTTT; CDR3: CASSLSITDNTEAFF; size: many; D: .; J: TRBJ1-1; V: TRBV7-9
DNA: TGTGCCAGCAGTGACAGGGTCGGAGCCTCTGGGGCCAACGTCCTGACTTTC; CDR3: CASSDRVGASGANVLTF; size: many; D: .; J: TRBJ2-6; V: TRBV6-1
DNA: TGTGCCAGCAGACCTAACAGGGGCCTGAACACTGAAGCTTTCTTT; CDR3: CASRPNRGLNTEAFF; size: many; D: TRBD1; J: TRBJ1-1; V: TRBV28
DNA: TGTGCCAGCAGCCAAAGTGGACTAGGCCAAGATACGCAGTATTTT; CDR3: CASSQSGLGQDTQYF; size: many; D: TRBD2; J: TRBJ2-3; V: TRBV14
DNA: TGTGCCATCAGTGAGTCGCGGGACAGGATGAACGAGCAGTACTTC; CDR3: CAISESRDRMNEQYF; size: .; D: TRBD1; J: TRBJ2-7; V: TRBV10-3
DNA: TGTGCCACCCGGACAGATACCAATGAGCAGTTCTTC; CDR3: CATRTDTNEQFF; size: many; D: .; J: TRBJ2-1; V: TRBV24-1
DNA: TGTGCCACCATTGCGGGAGGCCTCGCCTACGAGCAGTACTTC; CDR3: CATIAGGLAYEQYF; size: many; D: TRBD2; J: TRBJ2-7; V: TRBV28
DNA: TGTGCCAGCAGCTTAGCGTCAGCTAGGATGAACACTGAAGCTTTCTTT; CDR3: CASSLASARMNTEAFF; size: many; D: .; J: TRBJ1-1; V: TRBV7-8
DNA: TGTGCCAGCAGTTCCGCTAGCGGGCTCTACAATGAGCAGTTCTTC; CDR3: CASSSASGLYNEQFF; size: many; D: TRBD2; J: TRBJ2-1; V: TRBV12-3/TRBV12-4
DNA: TGTGCCACCAGTGATCCTGCAGGGGTTCCCTACAATGAGCAGTTCTTC; CDR3: CATSDPAGVPYNEQFF; size: many; D: .; J: TRBJ2-1; V: TRBV24-1
DNA: TGTGCCAGCAGCTCGGTATTGTACGAGCAGTACTTC; CDR3: CASSSVLYEQYF; size: many; D: .; J: TRBJ2-7; V: TRBV28
DNA: TGCAGTGCTAGCGGCCAGACTAGCACAGATACGCAGTATTTT; CDR3: CSASGQTSTDTQYF; size: .; D: .; J: TRBJ2-3; V: TRBV20-1
DNA: TGCGCCAGCAGCCCCGGGACAGTTCAAGAGACCCAGTACTTC; CDR3: CASSPGTVQETQYF; size: many; D: TRBD1; J: TRBJ2-5; V: TRBV5-1
DNA: TGCGCCAGCAGTTTCGCCGGGAGGCCAGAGACCCAGTACTTC; CDR3: CASSFAGRPETQYF; size: .; D: TRBD2; J: TRBJ2-5; V: TRBV5-1
DNA: TGTGCCAGCTCACCAATGGGAACACTAGCGGGGGGTAATGAGCAGTTCTTC; CDR3: CASSPMGTLAGGNEQFF; size: many; D: TRBD2; J: TRBJ2-1; V: TRBV18
DNA: TGTGCCAGCAGTTACTCAGCCAGGGGAGATTCACCCCTCCACTTT; CDR3: CASSYSARGDSPLHF; size: many; D: .; J: TRBJ1-6; V: TRBV6-5
DNA: TGTGCCAGCAGTTTTCCTAGCGGGAGGGCCGGGAACACCGGGGAGCTGTTTTTT; CDR3: CASSFPSGRAGNTGELFF; size: many; D: TRBD2; J: TRBJ2-2; V: TRBV28
DNA: TGCAGCGTTGGCGAGAATGAGCAGTTCTTC; CDR3: CSVGENEQFF; size: few; D: .; J: TRBJ2-1; V: TRBV29-1
DNA: TGTGCCAGCAGCGCCACCCACGATCCTCGCGATACGCAGTATTTT; CDR3: CASSATHDPRDTQYF; size: few; D: .; J: TRBJ2-3; V: TRBV7-6
DNA: TGTGCTAGTGGTGGGACCTACGGCGCTACTATGTTTTTT; CDR3: CASGGTYGATMFF; size: many; D: .; J: TRBJ1-4; V: TRBV12-5
DNA: TGTGCCAGCAGTTACAAAATAACCCCTACCGGGGGTACCTACGAGCAGTACTTC; CDR3: CASSYKITPTGGTYEQYF; size: few; D: .; J: TRBJ2-7; V: TRBV6-2/TRBV6-3
DNA: TGTGCCAGCAGCTTAGCCGGGACAACCGTTTGGGAGCAGTACTTC; CDR3: CASSLAGTTVWEQYF; size: many; D: .; J: TRBJ2-7; V: TRBV7-2
DNA: TGCAGTGCTAGAGTGCCAGGGGCGTCGACCTATGGCTACACCTTC; CDR3: CSARVPGASTYGYTF; size: many; D: .; J: TRBJ1-2; V: TRBV20-1